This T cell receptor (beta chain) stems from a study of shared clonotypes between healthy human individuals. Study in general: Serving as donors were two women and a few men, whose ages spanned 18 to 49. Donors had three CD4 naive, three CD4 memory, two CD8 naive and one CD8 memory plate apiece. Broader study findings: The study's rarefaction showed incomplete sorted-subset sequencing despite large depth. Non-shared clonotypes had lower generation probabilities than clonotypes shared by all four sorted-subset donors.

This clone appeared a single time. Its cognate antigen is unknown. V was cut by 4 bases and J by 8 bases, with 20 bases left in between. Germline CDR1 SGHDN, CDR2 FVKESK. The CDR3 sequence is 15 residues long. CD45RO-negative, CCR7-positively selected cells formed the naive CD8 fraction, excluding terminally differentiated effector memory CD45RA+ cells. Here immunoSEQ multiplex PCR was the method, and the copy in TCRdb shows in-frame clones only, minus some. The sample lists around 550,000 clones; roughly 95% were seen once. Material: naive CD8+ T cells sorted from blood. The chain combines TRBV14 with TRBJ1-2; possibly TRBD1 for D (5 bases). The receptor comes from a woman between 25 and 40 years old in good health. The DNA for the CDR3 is TGTGCCAGCAGCCCAGAAGGGACGGCTGCTATCGGCTACACCTTC. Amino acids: CASSPEGTAAIGYTF.